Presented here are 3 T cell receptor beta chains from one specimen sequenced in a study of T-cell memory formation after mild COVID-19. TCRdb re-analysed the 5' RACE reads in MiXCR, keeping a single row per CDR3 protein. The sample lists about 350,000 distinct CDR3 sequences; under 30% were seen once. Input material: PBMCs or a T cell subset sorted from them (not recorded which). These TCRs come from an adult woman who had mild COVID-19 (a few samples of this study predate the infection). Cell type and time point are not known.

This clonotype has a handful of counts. CDR3 DNA sequence: TGCAGCGGCCGGCTTGGAACCGGGGAGCTGTTTTTT. Amino acids: CSGRLGTGELFF. The chain carries TRBV29-1 and TRBJ2-2; D is ambiguous. The CDR3 consists of 12 residues. Germline V gives CDR1 SQVTM, CDR2 ANQGSEA. V gave up 7 bases and J gave up 5 bases, with 11 bases separating them.

CDR3 sequence (DNA): TGTGCCAGCAGAGACTTTCCGGGACAGGGGGCTAGTGAGCAGTACTTC. This codes for CASRDFPGQGASEQYF. This rearrangement joins TRBV2 to TRBJ2-7, with 12 bases identical to TRBD1. Germline V gives CDR1 SNHLY, CDR2 FYNNEI. Trimming removed 6 bases from V and 7 bases from J; junction bases left unmatched: 13. CDR3 size: 16 residues.

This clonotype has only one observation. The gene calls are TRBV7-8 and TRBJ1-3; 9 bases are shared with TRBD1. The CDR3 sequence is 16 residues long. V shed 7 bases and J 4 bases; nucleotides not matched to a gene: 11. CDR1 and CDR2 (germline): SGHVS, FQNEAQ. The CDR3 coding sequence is TGTGCCAGCACCAAACAGGGGGCACCAAAAGGAAACACCATATATTTT. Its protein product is CASTKQGAPKGNTIYF.